What follows are 23 T cell receptor beta chains derived from one specimen sequenced in a study of Tregs in tolerant kidney transplant recipients. Repertoires were generated with immunoSEQ multiplex PCR, while TCRdb's copy carries only in-frame clones and drops some. The specimen's table records tens of thousands of clones. Source: CD4+ T cells from blood, taken before the transplant. Receptors originate from a human donor who received a combined kidney and bone marrow transplant.

On this clone: The missing CDR3 end, 3 residues past where the read stops, is filled in from the germline J gene. The chain employs TRBV18 and TRBJ2-1; tentatively, D is TRBD1 (5 bases). Looked up from germline, CDR1 is KGHSH and CDR2 is LQKENI. The CDR3 has 14 amino acids. Trimming left V 3 bases short and J 2 bases short, with 8 bases between. CDR3 residues: CASSPQGAYNEQFF. CDR3 DNA, as far as it was read: TGTGCCAGCTCACCTCAGGGCGCCTACAATGAG.

To note about this clone: The read ends 3 residues early relative to the CDR3; the germline J gene fills the gap. This sequence joins TRBV5-1 and TRBJ2-2, with 7 bases lining up with TRBD2. Unmatched junction bases numbered 7, after V lost 3 bases and J lost 5 bases. The CDR3 runs 15 residues. CDR1 and CDR2 (germline): SGHRS, YFSETQ. CDR3 sequence: CASSSRTGLTGELFF. Incomplete CDR3 DNA: TGCGCCAGCAGCTCACGAACGGGACTAACCGGGGAG. The variable domain in full, completed from reference TRBV5-1 and TRBJ2-2, reads KAGVTQTPRYLIKTRGQQVTLSCSPISGHRSVSWYQQTPGQGLQFLFEYFSETQRNKGNFPGRFSGRQFSNSRSEMNVSTLELGDSALYLCASSSRTGLTGELFFGEGSRLTVL.

Notes on this clone: The read comes to an end 3 residues before the CDR3 does, leaving the germline J gene to fill in the end. This sequence joins TRBV5-4 and TRBJ2-1; D possibly corresponds to TRBD2 (6 bases). The germline gives CDR1 SGHNT, CDR2 YYREEE (reference sequence). The length of the CDR3 is 14 residues. V lost 1 base, J lost 9 bases, and 14 bases lay in between. The CDR3 loop reads CASSLIGGSVEQFF. CDR3 DNA, as far as it was read: TGTGCCAGCAGCTTGATCGGAGGGTCTGTTGAG.

Note on this clone: The CDR3 is cut off 3 residues early in the read; its end comes from the germline J gene. V is TRBV18 and J is TRBJ1-2; 8 bases are a match to TRBD1. The V gene end was trimmed by 0 bases and the J gene end by 4 bases; junction bases not matched to a gene: 1. Germline CDR1 KGHSH, CDR2 LQKENI. The CDR3 is 14 residues long. CDR3 residues: CASSPPQGAYGYTF. The DNA read from the CDR3 is TGTGCCAGCTCACCACCTCAGGGGGCCTATGGC.

Comments on this clone: The read terminates 3 residues before the CDR3 end, so the remaining end is supplied by the germline J gene. The V and J genes are TRBV5-1 and TRBJ2-7; 7 positions agree with TRBD1. The CDR3 has 14 residues. Unmatched junction bases numbered 4, after V lost 3 bases and J lost 1 base. Germline assignment: CDR1 SGHRS and CDR2 YFSETQ. Incomplete CDR3 DNA: TGCGCCAGCAGCTACACAGGGGTATCCTACGAG. Translation gives CASSYTGVSYE. The whole CDR3 reads CASSYTGVSYEQYF.

Of note for this clone: Read sequence stops 3 residues before the CDR3 end, and the germline J gene provides the missing end. The chain carries TRBV6-2 or TRBV6-3 and TRBJ1-1; 8 bases agree with TRBD1. Germline loops: CDR1 MNHEY, CDR2 SVGEGT. The CDR3 covers 14 residues. V gave up 6 bases and J gave up 4 bases; unmatched junction bases: 7. CDR3 region: CASSLTQGATEAFF. CDR3 DNA (partial): TGTGCCAGCAGCCTCACTCAGGGGGCCACTGAA.

Comment on this clone: The read halts 3 residues ahead of the CDR3 end, with the missing end drawn from the germline J gene. The V and J genes are TRBV11-2 and TRBJ2-2; 9 bases line up with TRBD2. CDR1 and CDR2 (germline): SGHAT, FQNNGV. V was clipped by 8 bases and J by 6 bases; unmatched bases: 10. This CDR3 has 15 amino acids. CDR3: CASQEAGGFSGELFF. The CDR3 DNA, read in part, is TGTGCCAGCCAGGAAGCGGGAGGTTTTTCCGGGGAG.

Points on this clone: The CDR3 end lies 3 residues beyond the end of the read and is filled in from the germline J gene. V usage is TRBV30 and J usage is TRBJ2-2; weak D call: TRBD1 (5 bases). The germline V gene encodes CDR1 GTSNPN and CDR2 SVGIG (reference sequence). V was cut by 5 bases and J by 6 bases, with 10 bases left in between. CDR3 length equals 12 residues. CDR3 sequence: CAWAMGPGELFF. CDR3 bases read: TGTGCCTGGGCCATGGGGCCCGGGGAG.

Notes on this clone: The sequenced fragment ends 3 residues before the CDR3 boundary, so the rest is inferred from the germline J gene. V usage is TRBV5-1 and J usage is TRBJ2-3, with a possible D match to TRBD2 (5 bases). The CDR3 is 15 residues long. Per the germline V gene, CDR1 is SGHRS and CDR2 is YFSETQ. Trimming cost V 0 bases and J 0 bases, with 8 bases left between them. The CDR3 protein is CASSLVGGSTDTQYF. CDR3 bases read: TGCGCCAGCAGCTTGGTCGGCGGGAGCACAGATACG.

Comment on this clone: The observed sequence ends 3 residues before the CDR3 terminus, with the missing tail filled in from the germline J gene. This rearrangement joins TRBV2 to TRBJ1-5; 12 nucleotides line up with TRBD1. The CDR3 spans 14 residues. V shed 7 bases, J shed 5 bases, and the junction held 3 bases outside the gene matches. The germline CDR1 and CDR2 sequences are SNHLY and FYNNEI. Incomplete CDR3 DNA: TGTGCCAGCACCGGGACAGGGGGCCATCAGCCC. Its translation: CASTGTGGHQP. The entire CDR3 sequence reads CASTGTGGHQPQHF.

The CDR3 is CASSTRGKASNTGELFF. Incomplete CDR3 DNA: TGTGCCAGTAGTACCCGGGGGAAGGCTTCGAACACCGGGGAG. The V and J genes are TRBV19 and TRBJ2-2; D is perhaps TRBD2 (6 bases). Read sequence stops 3 residues before the CDR3 end, and the germline J gene provides the missing end. The V gene's germline CDR1 is LNHDA and CDR2 SQIVND (reference sequence). V was pared by 4 bases and J by 0 bases, with 15 bases between. This CDR3 contains 17 residues. Drawing the rest from reference TRBV19 and TRBJ2-2, the complete variable domain is DGGITQSPKYLFRKEGQNVTLSCEQNLNHDAMYWYRQDPGQGLRLIYYSQIVNDFQKGDIAEGYSVSREKKESFPLTVTSAQKNPTAFYLCASSTRGKASNTGELFFGEGSRLTVL.

As concerns this clone: The CDR3 is cut off 3 residues early in the read; its end comes from the germline J gene. This chain joins TRBV7-9 and TRBJ2-7; maybe TRBD1 (5 bases). Germline V lookup: CDR1 SEHNR, CDR2 FQNEAQ (reference sequence). The V end lost 5 bases, the J end lost 3 bases, and 11 bases lay between the germline ends. The CDR3 is made up of 13 amino acids. The DNA read from the CDR3 is TGTGCCAGCAGCCCGACAGTGGGCTACGAG. Translating it yields CASSPTVGYE. The complete CDR3 protein is CASSPTVGYEQYF.

Details on this clone: From the germline J gene comes the end of the CDR3, since the read stops 3 residues before it. The chain is built from TRBV14 and TRBJ1-2; D gene ambiguous. V lost 7 bases and J 2 bases, leaving 23 bases between the germline ends. CDR1 and CDR2 from the germline V gene are SGHDN and FVKESK. This CDR3 spans 17 amino acids. The part of the CDR3 DNA that was read is TGTGCCAGCACCGAAGGAAAGGGTGCGGGGAACAACTATGGC. It codes for CASTEGKGAGNNYG. The CDR3 reads in full as CASTEGKGAGNNYGYTF.

To note about this clone: The CDR3 end falls 3 residues outside the read, so it is completed with the germline J gene. The chain has TRBV5-1 and TRBJ1-4, with TRBD1 identical over 7 bases. V trimming: 2 bases; J trimming: 7 bases; junction bases outside the gene matches: 5. Germline assignment: CDR1 SGHRS and CDR2 YFSETQ. The CDR3 runs to 14 residues. CDR3 sequence: CASSLGQAGEKLFF. CDR3 DNA (partial): TGCGCCAGCAGCTTAGGACAGGCAGGTGAAAAA.

Comment on this clone: The read falls 3 residues short of the CDR3 end, and the missing part is taken from the germline J gene. The rearrangement links TRBV20-1 to TRBJ1-1; D possibly corresponds to TRBD1 (5 bases). Trimming shortened V by 1 base and J by 1 base, and 16 bases separated the two germline ends. From germline, CDR1 is DFQATT and CDR2 SNEGSKA (reference sequence). The CDR3 consists of 16 residues. The sequenced part of the CDR3 DNA is TGCAGTGCTAGAGTGCGCGGGGGTTGGGGGAACACTGAA. Its protein is CSARVRGGWGNTE. The whole CDR3 sequence is CSARVRGGWGNTEAFF.

Of note for this clone: The read ends 3 residues before the CDR3 terminus; that terminus is restored from the germline J gene. The chain carries TRBV20-1 and TRBJ2-3, with 7 nucleotides matching TRBD2. CDR3 length equals 14 residues. Germline values: CDR1 DFQATT, CDR2 SNEGSKA (reference sequence). Trimming cost V 5 bases and J 5 bases; bases outside gene matches: 10. CDR3 sequence: CSAPMAGVVDTQYF. The covered CDR3 bases are TGCAGTGCTCCTATGGCGGGAGTTGTAGATACG.

As regards this clone: The read ends 3 residues shy of where the CDR3 ends; the end is completed using the germline J gene. The chain links TRBV2 to TRBJ2-5, with 7 bases aligning to TRBD2. CDR1 is SNHLY and CDR2 is FYNNEI in the germline V gene. Germline trimming cut 6 bases from V and 0 bases from J; bases unmatched to any gene: 7. CDR3 length equals 15 residues. CDR3 in amino acids: CASRDGAGNQETQYF. The DNA read from the CDR3 is TGTGCCAGCAGGGATGGAGCGGGGAACCAAGAGACC.

A note on this clone: The read ends 3 residues shy of where the CDR3 ends; the end is completed using the germline J gene. The V gene is TRBV2, the J gene TRBJ1-5; 7 bases agree with TRBD1. This CDR3 comprises 13 residues. V shed 6 bases and J 6 bases; nucleotides not matched to a gene: 5. From germline, CDR1 is SNHLY and CDR2 FYNNEI. The CDR3 spells CASSGQAVQPQHF. CDR3 DNA, as far as it was read: TGTGCCAGCAGCGGACAGGCTGTTCAGCCC.

Comment on this clone: From the germline J gene comes the end of the CDR3, since the read stops 3 residues before it. The chain joins TRBV2 to TRBJ2-1; 11 bases match TRBD2. Trimming took 8 bases from V and 2 from J; bases not matched to a gene: 8. CDR3 length: 16 residues. Germline-derived CDR1 and CDR2 are SNHLY and FYNNEI. Partial CDR3 DNA: TGTGCCAGCCAACGGGGACTAGCGGCAACCTACAATGAG. It codes for CASQRGLAATYNE. The full CDR3 protein is CASQRGLAATYNEQFF.

With regard to this clone: The observed sequence ends 3 residues before the CDR3 terminus, with the missing tail filled in from the germline J gene. This chain links TRBV20-1 with TRBJ2-1; 12 bases match TRBD2. The CDR3 is made up of 15 amino acids. The germline V gene encodes CDR1 DFQATT and CDR2 SNEGSKA (reference sequence). Trimming at V came to 5 bases and at J to 7 bases, leaving 9 bases not matched to a gene. The CDR3 bases that were read are TGCAGTGCTGCACGACTAGCGGGAGAAGAGAATGAG. Residues: CSAARLAGEENE. Given in full, the CDR3 is CSAARLAGEENEQFF.

Comments on this clone: The read halts 3 residues ahead of the CDR3 end, with the missing end drawn from the germline J gene. The V and J genes are TRBV2 and TRBJ2-5; tentatively, D is TRBD2 (6 bases). Germline V lookup: CDR1 SNHLY, CDR2 FYNNEI. V lost 0 bases, J lost 4 bases, and 12 bases lay in between. The CDR3 sequence is 15 residues long. The covered CDR3 bases are TGTGCCAGCAGTGAAGCTAGCGGTCGGGGAGAGACC. Translation gives CASSEASGRGET. The entire CDR3 reads CASSEASGRGETQYF.

About this clone: The CDR3 end falls 3 residues outside the read, so it is completed with the germline J gene. The V call is TRBV20-1, the J call TRBJ1-5; perhaps TRBD1 as D (5 bases). V shed 6 bases and J shed 1 base, with 16 bases lying between them. The CDR3 is 15 residues long. Germline-derived CDR1 and CDR2 are DFQATT and SNEGSKA (reference sequence). The covered CDR3 bases are TGCAGTGCAGAATTCAGGGCTTTGAGCAATCAGCCC. Its translation: CSAEFRALSNQP. The whole CDR3 protein reads CSAEFRALSNQPQHF.

Concerning this clone: The read halts 3 residues ahead of the CDR3 end, with the missing end drawn from the germline J gene. The chain combines TRBV7-2 with TRBJ2-1, with D unresolved. The CDR3 runs 12 residues. Per the germline V gene, CDR1 is SGHTA and CDR2 is FQGNSA. V was clipped by 5 bases and J by 1 base, with 3 bases between them. The CDR3 protein is CASSVSYNEQFF. The DNA read from the CDR3 is TGTGCCAGCAGCGTATCCTACAATGAG.